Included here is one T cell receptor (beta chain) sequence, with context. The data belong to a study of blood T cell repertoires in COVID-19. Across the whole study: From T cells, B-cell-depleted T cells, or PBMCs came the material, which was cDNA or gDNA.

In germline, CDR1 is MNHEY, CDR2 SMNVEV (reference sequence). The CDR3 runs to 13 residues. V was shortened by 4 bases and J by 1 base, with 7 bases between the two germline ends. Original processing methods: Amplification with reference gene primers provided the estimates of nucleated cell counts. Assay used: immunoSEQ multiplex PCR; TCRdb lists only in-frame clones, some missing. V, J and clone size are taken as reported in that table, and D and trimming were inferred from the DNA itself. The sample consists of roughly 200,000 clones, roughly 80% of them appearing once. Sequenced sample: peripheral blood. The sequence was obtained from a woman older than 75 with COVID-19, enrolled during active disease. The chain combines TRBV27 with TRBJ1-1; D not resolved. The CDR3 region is CASSWEGNTEAFF. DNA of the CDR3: TGTGCCAGCAGTTGGGAGGGGAACACTGAAGCTTTCTTT.